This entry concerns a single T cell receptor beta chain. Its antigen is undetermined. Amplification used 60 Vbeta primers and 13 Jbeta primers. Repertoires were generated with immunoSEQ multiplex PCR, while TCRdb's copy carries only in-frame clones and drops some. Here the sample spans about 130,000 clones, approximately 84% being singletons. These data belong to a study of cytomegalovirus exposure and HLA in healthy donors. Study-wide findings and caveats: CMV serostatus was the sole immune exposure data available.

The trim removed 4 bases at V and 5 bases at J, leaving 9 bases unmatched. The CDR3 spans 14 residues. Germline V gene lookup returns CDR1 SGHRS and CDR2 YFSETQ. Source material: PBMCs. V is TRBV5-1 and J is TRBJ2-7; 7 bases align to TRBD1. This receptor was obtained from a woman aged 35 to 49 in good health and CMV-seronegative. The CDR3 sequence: CASSPAGTVDEQYF. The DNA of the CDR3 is TGCGCCAGCAGCCCAGCCGGGACAGTCGACGAGCAGTACTTC.